The clone carrying this T cell receptor (beta chain) appeared a single time. This sample stems from a study of blood T cell repertoires in COVID-19. Study-level information: Nucleic acid was either cDNA or gDNA, and it came from T cells, B-cell-depleted T cells, or PBMCs.

Per the study methods: Using reference gene primer amplification, nucleated cell counts were estimated. Measured with immunoSEQ multiplex PCR; TCRdb has only the in-frame clones, and not every one. V, J and clone size are taken as reported in that table, and D and trimming were inferred from the DNA itself. The data hold some 170,000 clones, with more than 75% observed a single time. The germline CDR1 and CDR2 sequences are SGDLS and YYNGEE. The CDR3 runs 16 residues. J lost 5 bases, V lost 0 bases, and 9 bases had no gene match. Self-reported history from a screening survey and questionnaire set each donor's cohort.

The sequencing sample was made of PBMCs or T cells enriched from blood (not recorded which). The chain carries TRBV9 and TRBJ2-5; 8 bases map to TRBD1. The receptor was derived from a human donor with acute COVID-19. The donor label of this sample is uncertain. The CDR3 DNA is TGTGCCAGCAGCGTAGTTGGCTCAGGGGGCATTGAGACCCAGTACTTC. This codes for CASSVVGSGGIETQYF.